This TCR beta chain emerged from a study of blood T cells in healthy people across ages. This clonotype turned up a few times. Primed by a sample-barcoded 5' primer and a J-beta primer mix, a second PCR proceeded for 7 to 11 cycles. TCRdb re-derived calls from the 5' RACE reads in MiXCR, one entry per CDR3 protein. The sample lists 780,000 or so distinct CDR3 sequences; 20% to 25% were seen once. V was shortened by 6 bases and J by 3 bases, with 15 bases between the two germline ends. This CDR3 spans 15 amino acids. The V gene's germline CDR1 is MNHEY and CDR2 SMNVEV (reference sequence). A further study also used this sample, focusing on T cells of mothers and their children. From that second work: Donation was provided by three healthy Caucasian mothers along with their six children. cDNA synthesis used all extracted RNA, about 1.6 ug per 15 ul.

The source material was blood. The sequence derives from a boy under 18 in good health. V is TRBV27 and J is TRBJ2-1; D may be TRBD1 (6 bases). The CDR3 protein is CASSLTGLVYNEQFF. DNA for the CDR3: TGTGCCAGCAGCTTGACAGGACTTGTCTACAATGAGCAGTTCTTC.